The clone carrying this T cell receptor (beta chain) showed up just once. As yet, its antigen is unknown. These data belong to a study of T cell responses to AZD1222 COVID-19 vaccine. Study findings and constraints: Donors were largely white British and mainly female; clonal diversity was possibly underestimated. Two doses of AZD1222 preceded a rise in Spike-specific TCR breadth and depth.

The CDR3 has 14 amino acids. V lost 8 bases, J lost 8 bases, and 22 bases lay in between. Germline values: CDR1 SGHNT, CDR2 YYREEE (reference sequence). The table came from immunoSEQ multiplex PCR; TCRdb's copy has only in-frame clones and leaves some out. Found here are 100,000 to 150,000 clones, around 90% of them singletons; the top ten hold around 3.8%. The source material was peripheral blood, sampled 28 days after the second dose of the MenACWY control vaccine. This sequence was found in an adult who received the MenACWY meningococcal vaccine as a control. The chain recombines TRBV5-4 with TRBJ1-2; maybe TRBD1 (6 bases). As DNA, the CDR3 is TGTGCCAGTGGAGCGGGACAACTTTCGGAAGGCTACACCTTC. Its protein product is CASGAGQLSEGYTF.